This T cell receptor (beta chain) was sequenced during a study of cytomegalovirus exposure and HLA in healthy donors. The CDR3 length is 14 residues. V was clipped by 2 bases and J by 5 bases; unmatched bases: 2. Germline V gene lookup returns CDR1 SGDLS and CDR2 YYNGEE. 60 Vbeta and 13 Jbeta primers were used in PCR. Repertoires were generated with immunoSEQ multiplex PCR, while TCRdb's copy carries only in-frame clones and drops some. Of around 100,000 clones listed, 7.6% are singletons. This clone was counted a few times. The rearrangement links TRBV9 to TRBJ2-7; TRBD1 agrees at 12 bases. This receptor was taken from a man between 45 and 60 years old in good health and CMV-seronegative. The sequencing sample was made of PBMCs. The CDR3 protein is CASSVGQGAHEQYF. The CDR3 DNA follows: TGTGCCAGCAGCGTGGGACAGGGGGCCCACGAGCAGTACTTC. The full variable domain, with the rest looked up from reference TRBV9 and TRBJ2-7, is DSGVTQTPKHLITATGQRVTLRCSPRSGDLSVYWYQQSLDQGLQFLIQYYNGEERAKGNILERFSAQQFPDLHSELNLSSLELGDSALYFCASSVGQGAHEQYFGPGTRLTVT.